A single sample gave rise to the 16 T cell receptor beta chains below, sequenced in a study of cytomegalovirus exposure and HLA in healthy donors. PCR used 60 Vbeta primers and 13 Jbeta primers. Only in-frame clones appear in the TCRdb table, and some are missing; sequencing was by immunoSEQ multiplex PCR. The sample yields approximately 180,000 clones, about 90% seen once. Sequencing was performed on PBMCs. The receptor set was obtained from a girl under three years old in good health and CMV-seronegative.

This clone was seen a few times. The CDR3 nucleotides read TGCAGCCATACATGGGGGGGAGTTCTCGTAAATGAGCAGTTCTTC. This gives the protein CSHTWGGVLVNEQFF. This chain uses TRBV29-1 with TRBJ2-1; 7 nucleotides line up with TRBD2. The CDR3 is 15 amino acids. Germline V gene lookup returns CDR1 SQVTM and CDR2 ANQGSEA. V gave up 8 bases and J gave up 7 bases; unmatched junction bases: 17.

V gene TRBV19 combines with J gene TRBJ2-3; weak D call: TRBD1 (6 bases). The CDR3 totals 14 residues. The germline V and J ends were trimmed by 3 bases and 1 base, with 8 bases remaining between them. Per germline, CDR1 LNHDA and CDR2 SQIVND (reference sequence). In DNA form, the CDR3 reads TGTGCCAGTAGTATGAGACAGGGCACAGATACGCAGTATTTT. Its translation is CASSMRQGTDTQYF.

The CDR3, as DNA: TGTGCCAGCAGTTTAACAGGGGCTCACTATGGCTACACCTTC. Protein product: CASSLTGAHYGYTF. The chain links TRBV27 to TRBJ1-2, with 7 bases aligning to TRBD1. Germline V gives CDR1 MNHEY, CDR2 SMNVEV (reference sequence). Trimming took 2 bases from V and 3 from J; bases not matched to a gene: 3. There are 14 residues in the CDR3.

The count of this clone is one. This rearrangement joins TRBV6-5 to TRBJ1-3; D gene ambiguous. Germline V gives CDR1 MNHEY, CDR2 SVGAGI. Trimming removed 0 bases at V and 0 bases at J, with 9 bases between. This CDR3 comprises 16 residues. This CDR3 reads CASSYSGSSSGNTIYF. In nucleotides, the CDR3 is TGTGCCAGCAGTTACTCTGGGAGTTCCTCTGGAAACACCATATATTTT.

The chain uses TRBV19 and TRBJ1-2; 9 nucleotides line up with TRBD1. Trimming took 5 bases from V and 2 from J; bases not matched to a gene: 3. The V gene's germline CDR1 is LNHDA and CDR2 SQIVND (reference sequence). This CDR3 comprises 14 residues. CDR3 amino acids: CASSLGQGNYGYTF. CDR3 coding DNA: TGTGCCAGTAGTCTTGGACAGGGGAACTATGGCTACACCTTC. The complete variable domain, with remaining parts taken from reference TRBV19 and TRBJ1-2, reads DGGITQSPKYLFRKEGQNVTLSCEQNLNHDAMYWYRQDPGQGLRLIYYSQIVNDFQKGDIAEGYSVSREKKESFPLTVTSAQKNPTAFYLCASSLGQGNYGYTFGSGTRLTVV.

The DNA of the CDR3 is TGTGCCAGCTCACCACCCGGACTAGCGGGGGGGCCCGGGGAGCTGTTTTTT. The encoded protein is CASSPPGLAGGPGELFF. The J gene is TRBJ2-2, the V gene TRBV18; TRBD2 matches at 15 bases. The J segment lost 6 bases and the V segment lost 0 bases, leaving 2 bases of the junction unmatched. The CDR3 extends over 17 amino acids. Looked up from germline, CDR1 is KGHSH and CDR2 is LQKENI.

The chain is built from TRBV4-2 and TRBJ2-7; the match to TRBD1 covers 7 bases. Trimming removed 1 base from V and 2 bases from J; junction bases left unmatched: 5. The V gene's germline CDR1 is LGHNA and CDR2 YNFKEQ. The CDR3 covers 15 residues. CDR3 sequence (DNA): TGTGCCAGCAGCCAAGCCGAGGGGGCTACCTACGAGCAGTACTTC. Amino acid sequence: CASSQAEGATYEQYF.

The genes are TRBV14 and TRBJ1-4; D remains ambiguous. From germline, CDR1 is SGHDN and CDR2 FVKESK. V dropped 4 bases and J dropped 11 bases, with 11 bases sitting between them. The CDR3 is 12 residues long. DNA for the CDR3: TGTGCCAGCAGCCCCAGTGTTTGTAAACTGTTTTTT. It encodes CASSPSVCKLFF.

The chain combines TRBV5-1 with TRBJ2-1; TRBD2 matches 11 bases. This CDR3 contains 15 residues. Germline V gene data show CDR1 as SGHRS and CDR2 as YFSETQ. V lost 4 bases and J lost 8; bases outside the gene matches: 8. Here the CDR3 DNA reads TGCGCCAGCAGCCCCGGGACTAGCGGCATCGATGAGCAGTTCTTC. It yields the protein CASSPGTSGIDEQFF.

In DNA, the CDR3 is TGTGCCAGCACTCTAACGGGGATTAGGGGGAGTGCAGATACGCAGTATTTT. Residues: CASTLTGIRGSADTQYF. V is TRBV9 and J is TRBJ2-3; a possible D gene is TRBD1 (6 bases). Trimming shortened V by 6 bases and J by 4 bases, and 24 bases separated the two germline ends. The germline gives CDR1 SGDLS, CDR2 YYNGEE. The CDR3 runs 17 residues.

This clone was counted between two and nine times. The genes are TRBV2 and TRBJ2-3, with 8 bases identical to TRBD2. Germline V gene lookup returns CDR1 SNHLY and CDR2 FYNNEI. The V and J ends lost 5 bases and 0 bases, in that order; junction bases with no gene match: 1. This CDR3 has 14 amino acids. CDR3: CASSRTSSTDTQYF. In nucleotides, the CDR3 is TGTGCCAGCAGTCGGACTAGCAGCACAGATACGCAGTATTTT.

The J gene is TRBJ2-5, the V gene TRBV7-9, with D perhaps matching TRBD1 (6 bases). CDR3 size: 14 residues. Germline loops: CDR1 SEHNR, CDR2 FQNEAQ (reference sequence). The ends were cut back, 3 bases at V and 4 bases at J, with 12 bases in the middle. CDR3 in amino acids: CASSFVRGGETQYF. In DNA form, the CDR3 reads TGTGCCAGCAGCTTCGTCAGGGGTGGAGAGACCCAGTACTTC.

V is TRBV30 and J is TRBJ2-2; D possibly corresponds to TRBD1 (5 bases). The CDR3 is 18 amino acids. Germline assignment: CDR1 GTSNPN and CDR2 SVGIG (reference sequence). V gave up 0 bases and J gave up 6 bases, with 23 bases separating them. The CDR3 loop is CAWSVKGIGEARPGELFF. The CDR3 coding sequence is TGTGCCTGGAGTGTAAAGGGGATTGGTGAAGCACGGCCCGGGGAGCTGTTTTTT.

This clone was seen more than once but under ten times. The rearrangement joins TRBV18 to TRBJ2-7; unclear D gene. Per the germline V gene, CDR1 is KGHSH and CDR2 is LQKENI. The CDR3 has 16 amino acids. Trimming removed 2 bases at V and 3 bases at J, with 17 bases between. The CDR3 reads CASSPRIEVTGYEQYF. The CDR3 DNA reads TGTGCCAGCTCACCAAGGATAGAAGTCACGGGCTACGAGCAGTACTTC.

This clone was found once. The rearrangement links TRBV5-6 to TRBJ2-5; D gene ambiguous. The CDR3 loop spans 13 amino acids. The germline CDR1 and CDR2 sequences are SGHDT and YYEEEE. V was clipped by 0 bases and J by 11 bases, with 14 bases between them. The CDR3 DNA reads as TGTGCCAGCAGCTTGGAGTGGCCCCATGTTCAGTACTTC. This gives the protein CASSLEWPHVQYF.

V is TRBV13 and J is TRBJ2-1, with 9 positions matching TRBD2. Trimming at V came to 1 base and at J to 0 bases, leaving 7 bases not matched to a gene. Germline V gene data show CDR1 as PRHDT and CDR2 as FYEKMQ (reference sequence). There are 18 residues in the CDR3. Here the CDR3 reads CASSLEQGGGVSYNEQFF. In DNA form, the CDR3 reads TGTGCCAGCAGCTTAGAACAGGGCGGGGGGGTCTCCTACAATGAGCAGTTCTTC.